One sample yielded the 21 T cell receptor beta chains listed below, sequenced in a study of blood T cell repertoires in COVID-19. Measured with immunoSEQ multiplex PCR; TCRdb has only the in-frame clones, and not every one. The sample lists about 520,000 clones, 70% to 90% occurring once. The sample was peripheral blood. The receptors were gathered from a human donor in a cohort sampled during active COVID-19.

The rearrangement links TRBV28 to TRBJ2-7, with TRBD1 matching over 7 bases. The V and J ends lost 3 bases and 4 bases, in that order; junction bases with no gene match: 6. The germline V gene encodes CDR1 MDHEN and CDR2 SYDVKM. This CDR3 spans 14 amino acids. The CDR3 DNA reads TGTGCCAGCAGTTTGACAGGGAAAAGGTACGAGCAGTACTTC. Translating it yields CASSLTGKRYEQYF. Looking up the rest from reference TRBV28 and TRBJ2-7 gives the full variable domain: DVKVTQSSRYLVKRTGEKVFLECVQDMDHENMFWYRQDPGLGLRLIYFSYDVKMKEKGDIPEGYSVSREKKERFSLILESASTNQTSMYLCASSLTGKRYEQYFGPGTRLTVT.

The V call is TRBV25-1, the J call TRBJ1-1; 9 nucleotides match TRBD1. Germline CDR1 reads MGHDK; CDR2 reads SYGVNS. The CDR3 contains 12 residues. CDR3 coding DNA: TGTGGCTGCAGGGGGGGGACAGGGGAAGCTTTCTTT. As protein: CGCRGGTGEAFF.

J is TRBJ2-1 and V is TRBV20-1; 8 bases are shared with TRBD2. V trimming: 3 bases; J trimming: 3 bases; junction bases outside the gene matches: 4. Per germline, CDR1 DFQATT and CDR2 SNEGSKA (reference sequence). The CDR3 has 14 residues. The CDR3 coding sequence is TGCAGTGCTAGTACTAGCGGAGACTACAATGAGCAGTTCTTC. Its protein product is CSASTSGDYNEQFF.

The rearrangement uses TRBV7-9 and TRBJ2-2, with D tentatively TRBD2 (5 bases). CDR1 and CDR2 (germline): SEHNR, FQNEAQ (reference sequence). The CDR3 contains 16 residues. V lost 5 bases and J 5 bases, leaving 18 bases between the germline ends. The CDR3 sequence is CASSHGGLAVTGELFF. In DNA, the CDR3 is TGTGCCAGCAGCCATGGAGGACTGGCAGTTACCGGGGAGCTGTTTTTT.

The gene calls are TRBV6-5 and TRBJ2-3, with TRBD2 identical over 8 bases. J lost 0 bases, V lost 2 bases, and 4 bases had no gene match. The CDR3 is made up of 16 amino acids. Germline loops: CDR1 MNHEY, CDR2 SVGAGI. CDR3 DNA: TGTGCCAGCAGTTACGCGGGGGGTTTAAGCACAGATACGCAGTATTTT. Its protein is CASSYAGGLSTDTQYF.

CDR3 sequence (DNA): TGCGCCAGCAGCCAATTGAGGACTAGCGGATCCTACGAGCAGTACTTC. It translates to CASSQLRTSGSYEQYF. The chain employs TRBV4-1 and TRBJ2-7; 10 bases map to TRBD2. Per the germline V gene, CDR1 is MGHRA and CDR2 is YSYEKL. The CDR3 has 16 residues. Unmatched junction bases numbered 5, after V lost 2 bases and J lost 1 base.

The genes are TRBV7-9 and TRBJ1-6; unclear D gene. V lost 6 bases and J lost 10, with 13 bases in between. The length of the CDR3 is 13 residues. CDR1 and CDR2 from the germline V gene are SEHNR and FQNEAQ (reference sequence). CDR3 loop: CASSPEAHSPLHF. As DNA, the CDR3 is TGTGCCAGCAGTCCTGAGGCTCACTCACCCCTCCACTTT.

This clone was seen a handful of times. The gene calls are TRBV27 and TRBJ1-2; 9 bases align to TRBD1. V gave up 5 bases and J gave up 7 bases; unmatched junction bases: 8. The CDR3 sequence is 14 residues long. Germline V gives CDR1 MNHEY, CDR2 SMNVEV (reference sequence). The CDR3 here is CASSPDRGLGGYTF. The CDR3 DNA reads TGTGCCAGCAGTCCGGACAGGGGACTTGGTGGCTACACCTTC.

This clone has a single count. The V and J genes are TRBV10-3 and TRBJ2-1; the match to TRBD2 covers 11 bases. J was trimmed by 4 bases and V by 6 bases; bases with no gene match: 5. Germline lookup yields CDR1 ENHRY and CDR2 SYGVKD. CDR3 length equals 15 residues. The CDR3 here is CAIRPGLADYNEQFF. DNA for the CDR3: TGTGCCATCAGGCCGGGACTAGCGGATTACAATGAGCAGTTCTTC.

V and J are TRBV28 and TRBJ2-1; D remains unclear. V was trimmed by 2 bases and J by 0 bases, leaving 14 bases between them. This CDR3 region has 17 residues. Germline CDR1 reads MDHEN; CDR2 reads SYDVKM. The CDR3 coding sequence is TGTGCCAGCAGTTTACTCGGCGGAAGGAGCTCCTACAATGAGCAGTTCTTC. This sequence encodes CASSLLGGRSSYNEQFF.

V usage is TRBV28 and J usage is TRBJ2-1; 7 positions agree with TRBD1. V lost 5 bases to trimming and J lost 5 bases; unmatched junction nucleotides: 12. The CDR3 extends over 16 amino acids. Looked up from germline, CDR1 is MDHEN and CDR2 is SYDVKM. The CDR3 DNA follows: TGTGCCAGCAGTCAACTCCGGGACAGAAATGACAATGAGCAGTTCTTC. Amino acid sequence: CASSQLRDRNDNEQFF.

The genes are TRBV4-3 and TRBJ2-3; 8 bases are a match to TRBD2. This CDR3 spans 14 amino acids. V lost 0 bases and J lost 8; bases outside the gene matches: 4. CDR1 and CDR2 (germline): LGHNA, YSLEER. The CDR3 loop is CASSQDRSGSTQYF. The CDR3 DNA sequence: TGCGCCAGCAGCCAAGATAGGAGCGGGAGTACGCAGTATTTT.

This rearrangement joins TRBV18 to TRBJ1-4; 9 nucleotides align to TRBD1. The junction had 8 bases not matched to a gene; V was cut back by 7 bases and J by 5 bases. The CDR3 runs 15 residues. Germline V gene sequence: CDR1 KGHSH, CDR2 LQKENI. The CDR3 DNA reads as TGTGCCAGCTGTTTTGGGGACAGGGTGAATGAAAAACTGTTTTTT. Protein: CASCFGDRVNEKLFF. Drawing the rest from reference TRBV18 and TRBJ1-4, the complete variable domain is NAGVMQNPRHLVRRRGQEARLRCSPMKGHSHVYWYRQLPEEGLKFMVYLQKENIIDESGMPKERFSAEFPKEGPSILRIQQVVRGDSAAYFCASCFGDRVNEKLFFGSGTQLSVL.

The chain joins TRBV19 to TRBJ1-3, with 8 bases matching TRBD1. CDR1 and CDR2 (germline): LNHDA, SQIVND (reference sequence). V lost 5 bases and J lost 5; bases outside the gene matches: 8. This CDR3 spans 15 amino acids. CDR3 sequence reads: CASSPGQGARNTIYF. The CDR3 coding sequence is TGTGCCAGTAGTCCCGGGCAGGGGGCCCGAAACACCATATATTTT.

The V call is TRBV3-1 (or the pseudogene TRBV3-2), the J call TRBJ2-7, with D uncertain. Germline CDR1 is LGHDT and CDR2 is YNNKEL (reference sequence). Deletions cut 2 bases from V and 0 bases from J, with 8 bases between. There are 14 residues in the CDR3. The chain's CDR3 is CASSQTPVSYEQYF. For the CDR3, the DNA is TGTGCCAGCAGCCAAACACCCGTCTCCTACGAGCAGTACTTC.

DNA for the CDR3: TGTGCCAGCAGCTTCGGCGCACTAACTAACTATGGCTACACCTTC. It encodes CASSFGALTNYGYTF. The J gene is TRBJ1-2, the V gene TRBV7-2; D gene uncertain. Germline CDR1 reads SGHTA; CDR2 reads FQGNSA. The CDR3 has 15 amino acids. Trimming took off 3 bases at V and 0 bases at J, with 11 bases between the two ends.

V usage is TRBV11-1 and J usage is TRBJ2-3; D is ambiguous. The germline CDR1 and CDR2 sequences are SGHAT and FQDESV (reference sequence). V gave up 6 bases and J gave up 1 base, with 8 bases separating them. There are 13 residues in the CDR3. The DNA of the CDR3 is TGTGCCAGCAGACGAACAGGCACAGATACGCAGTATTTT. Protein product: CASRRTGTDTQYF.

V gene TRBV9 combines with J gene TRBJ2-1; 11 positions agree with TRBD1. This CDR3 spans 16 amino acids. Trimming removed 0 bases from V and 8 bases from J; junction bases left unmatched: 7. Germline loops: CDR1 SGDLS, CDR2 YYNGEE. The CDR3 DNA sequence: TGTGCCAGCAGCGTAGGTGCTGGACAGGGGGCGGATGAGCAGTTCTTC. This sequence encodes CASSVGAGQGADEQFF.

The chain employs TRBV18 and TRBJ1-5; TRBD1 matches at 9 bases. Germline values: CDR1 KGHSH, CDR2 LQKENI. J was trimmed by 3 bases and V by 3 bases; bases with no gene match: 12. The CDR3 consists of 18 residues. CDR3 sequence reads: CASSPGQGTTPPNQPQHF. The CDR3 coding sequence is TGTGCCAGCTCACCGGGACAGGGAACCACCCCCCCCAATCAGCCCCAGCATTTT.

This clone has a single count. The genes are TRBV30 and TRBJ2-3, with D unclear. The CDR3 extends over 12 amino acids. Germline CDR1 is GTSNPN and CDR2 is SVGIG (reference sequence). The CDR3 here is CIGGRVTDTQYF. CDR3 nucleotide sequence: TGTATAGGCGGCCGAGTCACAGATACGCAGTATTTT.

The CDR3 loop is CASSGWGYQETQYF. The DNA for the CDR3 is TGTGCCAGCAGCGGGTGGGGCTACCAAGAGACCCAGTACTTC. The V gene is TRBV5-4, the J gene TRBJ2-5; D may be TRBD1 (5 bases). With 4 bases removed from V and 0 bases from J, the gap between germline ends came to 10 bases. CDR3 length equals 14 residues. Germline CDR1 SGHNT, CDR2 YYREEE (reference sequence).